The 15 T cell receptor beta chains in this list originate from one sample, sequenced in a study of blood T cells in healthy people across ages. Primed by a sample-barcoded 5' primer and a J-beta primer mix, a second PCR proceeded for about 7 to 12 cycles. TCRdb called the 5' RACE reads again in MiXCR, with one record for every CDR3 protein. The sample has over 1,500,000 distinct CDR3 sequences, 40% to 55% seen once; the top ten hold about 2.1%. The sequencing input was blood. The source is a woman in her thirties or forties in good health.

The rearrangement links TRBV6-5 to TRBJ2-1; TRBD1 aligns across 8 bases. Germline V CDR1 and CDR2: MNHEY, SVGAGI. With 2 bases clipped from V and 8 bases from J, the junction kept 8 bases outside the gene matches. The CDR3 has 15 amino acids. DNA of the CDR3: TGTGCCAGCAGTTACGGCCAGGGGGCCCATCATGAGCAGTTCTTC. This encodes CASSYGQGAHHEQFF.

This clonotype has a handful of counts. The V call is TRBV20-1, the J call TRBJ2-7; no reliable D call. The CDR3 covers 12 residues. Trimming left V 4 bases short and J 3 bases short, with 10 bases between. The germline V gene has CDR1 DFQATT and CDR2 SNEGSKA (reference sequence). The CDR3 region is CSANAGNYEQYF. The DNA of the CDR3 is TGCAGTGCTAACGCCGGCAACTACGAGCAGTACTTC.

The chain employs TRBV6-5 and TRBJ2-1, with 9 bases lining up with TRBD1. CDR1 is MNHEY, CDR2 SVGAGI, per germline. Trimming cost V 2 bases and J 13 bases; bases outside gene matches: 12. There are 15 residues in the CDR3. The CDR3 reads CASSYRTGVQETQFF. Here the CDR3 DNA reads TGTGCCAGCAGTTACCGGACAGGGGTCCAAGAGACCCAGTTCTTC.

The chain uses TRBV2 and TRBJ1-5; tentatively, D is TRBD1 (5 bases). The CDR3 has 15 amino acids. Trimming shortened V by 6 bases and J by 6 bases, and 18 bases separated the two germline ends. Germline V CDR1 and CDR2: SNHLY, FYNNEI. Here the CDR3 DNA reads TGTGCCAGCAGCCCCGCGGGGGTACAGAGTCAGCCCCAGCATTTT. Protein sequence: CASSPAGVQSQPQHF.

The V gene is TRBV9, the J gene TRBJ1-1; maybe TRBD1 (6 bases). This CDR3 region has 15 residues. The V end lost 3 bases, the J end lost 0 bases, and 12 bases lay between the germline ends. Germline V CDR1 and CDR2: SGDLS, YYNGEE. The CDR3 sequence: CASSARTDMNTEAFF. Here the CDR3 DNA reads TGTGCCAGCAGCGCCCGGACAGACATGAACACTGAAGCTTTCTTT. Full variable domain (outside the CDR3, taken from reference TRBV9 and TRBJ1-1): DSGVTQTPKHLITATGQRVTLRCSPRSGDLSVYWYQQSLDQGLQFLIQYYNGEERAKGNILERFSAQQFPDLHSELNLSSLELGDSALYFCASSARTDMNTEAFFGQGTRLTVV.

This clonotype has just a few counts. V and J are TRBV2 and TRBJ2-1; D remains unclear. Trimming took 6 bases from V and 7 from J, leaving 10 bases between them. Germline V lookup: CDR1 SNHLY, CDR2 FYNNEI. The CDR3 has 12 residues. The CDR3 nucleotides are TGTGCCAGCAGGTCTGATGGGAATGAGCAGTTCTTC. Protein: CASRSDGNEQFF.

This chain connects TRBV7-9 to TRBJ1-2; D not certain. The V end lost 5 bases, the J end lost 6 bases, and 19 bases lay between the germline ends. CDR1 and CDR2 from the germline V gene are SEHNR and FQNEAQ (reference sequence). The CDR3 runs to 15 residues. Here the CDR3 DNA reads TGTGCCAGCAGCCCTAGAGTCCTACGGCAAGATGGCTACACCTTC. Translation gives CASSPRVLRQDGYTF.

The chain links TRBV7-2 to TRBJ2-6, with 8 bases fitting TRBD1. Germline V gives CDR1 SGHTA, CDR2 FQGNSA. The CDR3 sequence is 17 residues long. The V segment lost 5 bases and the J segment 4 bases; nucleotides outside the gene matches: 10. The CDR3 reads CASSPRTGLMGANVLTF. CDR3 DNA sequence: TGTGCCAGCAGCCCACGGACAGGGCTAATGGGGGCCAACGTCCTGACTTTC.

The rearrangement uses TRBV13 and TRBJ2-2, with D unresolved. Trimming removed 4 bases from V and 7 bases from J, with 4 bases in between. Germline-derived CDR1 and CDR2 are PRHDT and FYEKMQ (reference sequence). The CDR3 is 11 amino acids. The CDR3 region has the DNA TGTGCCAGCAGCTCGTACGGGGAGCTGTTTTTT. Protein: CASSSYGELFF.

The chain recombines TRBV5-1 with TRBJ2-7, with 9 bases aligning to TRBD1. The CDR3 length is 17 residues. The V and J ends lost 4 bases and 4 bases, in that order; junction bases with no gene match: 15. Germline values: CDR1 SGHRS, CDR2 YFSETQ. This CDR3 is CASSLRGSTGGSYEQYF. For the CDR3, the DNA is TGCGCCAGCAGCCTGAGGGGGTCGACAGGGGGTTCTTACGAGCAGTACTTC.

This chain links TRBV5-1 with TRBJ1-1; D might be TRBD1 (5 bases). The V end was cut by 4 bases, the J end by 3 bases, with 13 bases between. From germline, CDR1 is SGHRS and CDR2 YFSETQ. The CDR3 spans 14 residues. This CDR3 is CASSGATVDTEAFF. For the CDR3, the DNA is TGCGCCAGCAGCGGGGCTACGGTAGACACTGAAGCTTTCTTT.

This clonotype showed up just a few times. The chain carries TRBV27 and TRBJ1-2; D unresolved. This CDR3 is 15 amino acids long. The germline V and J ends were trimmed by 5 bases and 2 bases, with 15 bases remaining between them. Germline lookup yields CDR1 MNHEY and CDR2 SMNVEV (reference sequence). CDR3 sequence reads: CASSHRGEKNYGYTF. The CDR3 DNA is TGTGCCAGCAGTCACCGAGGAGAAAAAAACTATGGCTACACCTTC.

This clonotype was found a few times. Being one base from a much bigger clone, this may be a read error. V usage is TRBV7-2 and J usage is TRBJ2-1; 10 nucleotides match TRBD2. The CDR3 loop spans 15 amino acids. The junction had 7 bases not matched to a gene; V was cut back by 1 base and J by 10 bases. Germline V gene sequence: CDR1 SGHTA, CDR2 FQGNSA. The chain's CDR3 is CASSLGRAGGQEQFF. The CDR3 DNA reads TGTGCCAGCAGCTTAGGACGAGCGGGGGGGCAGGAGCAGTTCTTC.

The rearrangement joins TRBV6-4 to TRBJ1-2; 7 bases align to TRBD1. The CDR3 is 12 amino acids. The V gene's germline CDR1 is MRHNA and CDR2 SNTAGT. V was clipped by 10 bases and J by 3 bases; unmatched bases: 5. The DNA of the CDR3 is TGTGCCATCCCGGGACAGTACTATGGCTACACCTTC. Translation: CAIPGQYYGYTF.

The chain uses TRBV25-1 and TRBJ2-1; D call uncertain. Germline CDR1 MGHDK, CDR2 SYGVNS. The CDR3 spans 13 residues. The V gene lost 2 bases and the J gene lost 10 bases, with 12 bases spanning the gap. DNA for the CDR3: TGTGCCAGCAGTGAAGGTAGCCCCTACGAGCAGTTCTTC. It is translated as CASSEGSPYEQFF.